What follows describes a single T cell receptor (beta chain). Its antigen is undetermined. The data are from a study of cytomegalovirus exposure and HLA in healthy donors. Regarding the study as a whole: Some V segments (TRBV6-2 and TRBV6-3 among them) were excluded as indistinguishable. Later analysis demonstrated an association between a missense DCLRE1C variant and TCR beta V- and J-gene trimming.

V lost 4 bases, J lost 1 base, and 8 bases stayed unmatched. The CDR3 length is 16 residues. Germline V gene sequence: CDR1 LNHNV, CDR2 YYDKDF (reference sequence). The PCR had 60 Vbeta and 13 Jbeta primers. The protocol was immunoSEQ multiplex PCR, while the TCRdb copy is restricted to in-frame clones and leaves out a portion. Of some 100,000 clones in the sample, 65% to 85% were seen once. J is TRBJ1-2 and V is TRBV15; TRBD1 matches at 8 bases. The source of this sequence is a female donor in good health and CMV-seropositive. The sample consisted of PBMCs. In DNA, the CDR3 is TGTGCCACCAGCACAACGGACAGGGACTATAACTATGGCTACACCTTC. It codes for CATSTTDRDYNYGYTF.